This T cell receptor (beta chain) was captured by sequencing in a study of PD-L1 blockade in urothelial cancer. Time point specified: pretreatment peripheral blood. Germline lookup yields CDR1 SGHRS and CDR2 YFSETQ. The CDR3 is 16 amino acids. The trim removed 4 bases at V and 6 bases at J, leaving 11 bases unmatched. Clones were read by immunoSEQ multiplex PCR, and TCRdb kept only the in-frame ones, dropping some. The table lists 45,000 to 60,000 clones, around 83% of them singletons. This chain uses TRBV5-1 with TRBJ2-1; 9 nucleotides match TRBD2. This TCR derives from a man between 50 and 59 years old with urothelial cancer. The specimen was PBMCs, collected around atezolizumab (anti-PD-L1) treatment. CDR3 sequence: CASSTRGGSGSNEQFF. The CDR3 nucleotides are TGCGCCAGCAGCACCCGGGGGGGTAGCGGGAGCAATGAGCAGTTCTTC.